Below, 8 T cell receptor beta chains from the same sample are listed, as sequenced in a study of OX40 agonist ivuxolimab in advanced cancers. Only in-frame clones appear in the TCRdb table, and some are missing; sequencing was by immunoSEQ multiplex PCR. The sample holds about 94,000 clones; roughly 90% are singletons and the top ten take around 3.4%. This specimen was CD4+ or CD8+ T cells sorted from blood, taken in a trial of the OX40 agonist ivuxolimab. The source of these receptors is an adult with an advanced solid tumor such as melanoma, head and neck, liver or kidney cancer.

The chain employs TRBV7-9 and TRBJ2-2, with TRBD1 as a possible D gene (6 bases). Trimming removed 4 bases at V and 2 bases at J, with 17 bases between. The CDR3 is 17 amino acids. Germline V gene lookup returns CDR1 SEHNR and CDR2 FQNEAQ (reference sequence). The CDR3 sequence: CASSSPLPGVNTGELFF. CDR3 coding DNA: TGTGCCAGCAGCTCCCCATTACCAGGGGTTAACACCGGGGAGCTGTTTTTT.

The gene calls are TRBV11-2 and TRBJ2-1; D may be TRBD1 (6 bases). With 6 bases removed from V and 15 bases from J, the gap between germline ends came to 15 bases. The germline gives CDR1 SGHAT, CDR2 FQNNGV. CDR3 size: 11 residues. The DNA for the CDR3 is TGTGCCAGCAGTTCGACAGGAAAGAGGTTCTTC. This encodes CASSSTGKRFF.

V gene TRBV2 combines with J gene TRBJ1-2, with D possibly matching TRBD1 (6 bases). CDR1 and CDR2 (germline): SNHLY, FYNNEI. The CDR3 length is 12 residues. For the CDR3, the DNA is TGTGCAATGGGGGGCGATAACTATGGCTACACCTTC. This encodes CAMGGDNYGYTF.

The chain combines TRBV15 with TRBJ2-1, with D hard to call. Germline lookup yields CDR1 LNHNV and CDR2 YYDKDF (reference sequence). V lost 5 bases and J 4 bases, leaving 6 bases between the germline ends. The CDR3 has 12 residues. Here the CDR3 reads CATSRVYNEQFF. The CDR3 region has the DNA TGTGCCACCAGCCGGGTGTACAATGAGCAGTTCTTC.

CDR3 amino acids: CASSFGQGGLSYEQYF. CDR3 sequence (DNA): TGTGCCAGCAGCTTTGGCCAGGGTGGACTCTCCTACGAGCAGTACTTC. The V and J genes are TRBV7-2 and TRBJ2-7; perhaps D is TRBD1 or TRBD2 (5 bases each). The CDR3 contains 16 residues. The V and J ends lost 3 bases and 0 bases respectively, with 15 bases between them. CDR1 is SGHTA, CDR2 FQGNSA, per germline.

The V and J genes are TRBV7-2 and TRBJ2-7; D unresolved. V was clipped by 5 bases and J by 5 bases, with 13 bases between them. The CDR3 covers 13 residues. Germline CDR1 SGHTA, CDR2 FQGNSA. Written as DNA, the CDR3 is TGTGCCAGCAGCCGTATCCCTCGGGACGAGCAGTACTTC. Protein: CASSRIPRDEQYF.

This chain links TRBV20-1 with TRBJ1-1, with TRBD1 identical over 7 bases. The germline V gene has CDR1 DFQATT and CDR2 SNEGSKA (reference sequence). The CDR3 length is 10 residues. For the CDR3, the DNA is TGCAGGCTCGAGGGGGCTGGAGCTTTCTTT. Translated: CRLEGAGAFF.

This sequence joins TRBV13 and TRBJ2-4; D may be TRBD1 or TRBD2 (5 bases each). The ends were cut back, 6 bases at V and 9 bases at J, with 24 bases in the middle. The CDR3 runs to 16 residues. The germline V gene has CDR1 PRHDT and CDR2 FYEKMQ (reference sequence). CDR3 coding DNA: TGTGCCAGCAGACCCCTTGGGGGAGCGCCTCAGGGCATTCAGTACTTC. It specifies CASRPLGGAPQGIQYF.